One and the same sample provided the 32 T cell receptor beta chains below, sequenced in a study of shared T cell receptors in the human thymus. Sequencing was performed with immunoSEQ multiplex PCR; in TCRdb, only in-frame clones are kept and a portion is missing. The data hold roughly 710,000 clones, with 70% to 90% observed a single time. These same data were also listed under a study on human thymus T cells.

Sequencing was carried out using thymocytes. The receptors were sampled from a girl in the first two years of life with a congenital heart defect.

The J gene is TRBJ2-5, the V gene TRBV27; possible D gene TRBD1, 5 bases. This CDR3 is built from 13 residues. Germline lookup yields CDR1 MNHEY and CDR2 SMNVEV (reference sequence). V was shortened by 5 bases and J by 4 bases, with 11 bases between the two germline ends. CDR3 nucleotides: TGTGCCAGCAGTGCGACAGTTCGAGAGACCCAGTACTTC. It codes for CASSATVRETQYF.

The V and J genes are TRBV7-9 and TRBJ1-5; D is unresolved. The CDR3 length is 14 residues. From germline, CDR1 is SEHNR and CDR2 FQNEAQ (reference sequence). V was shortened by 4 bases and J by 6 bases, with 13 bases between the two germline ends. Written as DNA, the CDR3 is TGTGCCAGCAGCTCCCTTAAGACAAGTCAGCCCCAGCATTTT. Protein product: CASSSLKTSQPQHF. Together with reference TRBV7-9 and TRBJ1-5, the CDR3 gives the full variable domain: DTGVSQNPRHKITKRGQNVTFRCDPISEHNRLYWYRQTLGQGPEFLTYFQNEAQLEKSRLLSDRFSAERPKGSFSTLEIQRTEQGDSAMYLCASSSLKTSQPQHFGDGTRLSIL.

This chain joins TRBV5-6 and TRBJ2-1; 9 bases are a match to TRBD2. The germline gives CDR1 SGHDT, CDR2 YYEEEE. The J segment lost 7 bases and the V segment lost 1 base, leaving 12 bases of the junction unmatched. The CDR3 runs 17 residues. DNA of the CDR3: TGTGCCAGCAGCTTGTCCCCGGCGGGGGGGCCGAAGAATGAGCAGTTCTTC. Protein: CASSLSPAGGPKNEQFF.

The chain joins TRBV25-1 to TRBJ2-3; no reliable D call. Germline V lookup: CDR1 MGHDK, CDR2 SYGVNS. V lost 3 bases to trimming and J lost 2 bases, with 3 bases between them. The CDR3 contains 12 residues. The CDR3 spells CASSEYTDTQYF. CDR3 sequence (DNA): TGTGCCAGCAGTGAGTACACAGATACGCAGTATTTT. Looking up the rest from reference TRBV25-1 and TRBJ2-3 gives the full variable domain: EADIYQTPRYLVIGTGKKITLECSQTMGHDKMYWYQQDPGMELHLIHYSYGVNSTEKGDLSSESTVSRIRTEHFPLTLESARPSHTSQYLCASSEYTDTQYFGPGTRLTVL.

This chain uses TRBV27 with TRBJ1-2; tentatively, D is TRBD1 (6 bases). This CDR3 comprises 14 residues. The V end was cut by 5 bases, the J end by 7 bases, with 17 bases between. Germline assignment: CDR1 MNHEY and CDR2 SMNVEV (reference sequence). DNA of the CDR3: TGTGCCAGCAGTGCACAGGGTAAACTATGTGGCTACACCTTC. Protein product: CASSAQGKLCGYTF.

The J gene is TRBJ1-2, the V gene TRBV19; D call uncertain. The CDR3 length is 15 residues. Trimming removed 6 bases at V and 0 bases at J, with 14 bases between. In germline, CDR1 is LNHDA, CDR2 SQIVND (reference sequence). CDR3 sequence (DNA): TGTGCCAGTAGCGGGTTCACCTTCACTAACTATGGCTACACCTTC. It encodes CASSGFTFTNYGYTF.

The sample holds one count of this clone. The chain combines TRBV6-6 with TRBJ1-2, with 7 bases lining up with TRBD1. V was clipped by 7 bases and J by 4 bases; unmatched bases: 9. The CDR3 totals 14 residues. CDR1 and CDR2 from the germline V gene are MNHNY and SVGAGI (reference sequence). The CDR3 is CASKGGQTTYGYTF. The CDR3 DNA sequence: TGTGCCAGCAAAGGGGGACAGACGACCTATGGCTACACCTTC.

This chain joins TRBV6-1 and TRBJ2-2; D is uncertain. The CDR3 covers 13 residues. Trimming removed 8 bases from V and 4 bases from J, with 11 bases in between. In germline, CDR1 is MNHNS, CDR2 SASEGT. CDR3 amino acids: CASRKGGTGELFF. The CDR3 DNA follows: TGTGCCAGCCGGAAAGGCGGCACCGGGGAGCTGTTTTTT.

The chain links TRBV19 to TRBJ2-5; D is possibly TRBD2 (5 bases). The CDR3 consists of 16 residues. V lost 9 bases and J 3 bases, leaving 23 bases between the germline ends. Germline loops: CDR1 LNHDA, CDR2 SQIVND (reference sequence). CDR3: CASWGATEDDKETQYF. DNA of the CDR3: TGTGCCAGCTGGGGTGCGACGGAGGACGACAAAGAGACCCAGTACTTC.

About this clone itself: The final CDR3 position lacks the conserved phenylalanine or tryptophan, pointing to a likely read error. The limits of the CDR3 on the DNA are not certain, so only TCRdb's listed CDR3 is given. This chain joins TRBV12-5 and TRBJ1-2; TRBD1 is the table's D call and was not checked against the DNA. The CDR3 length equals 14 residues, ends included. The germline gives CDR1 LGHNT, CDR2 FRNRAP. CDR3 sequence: CASGLFTGTKIPHL.

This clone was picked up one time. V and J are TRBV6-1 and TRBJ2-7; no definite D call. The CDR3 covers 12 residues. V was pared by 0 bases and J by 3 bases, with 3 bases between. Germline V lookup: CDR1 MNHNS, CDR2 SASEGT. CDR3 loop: CASSEASYEQYF. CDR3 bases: TGTGCCAGCAGTGAAGCTAGCTACGAGCAGTACTTC.

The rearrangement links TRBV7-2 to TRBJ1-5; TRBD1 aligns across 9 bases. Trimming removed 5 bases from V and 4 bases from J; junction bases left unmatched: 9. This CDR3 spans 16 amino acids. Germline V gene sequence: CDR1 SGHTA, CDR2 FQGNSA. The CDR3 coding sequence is TGTGCCAGCAGCACCGGGACAGGGCTAGAGAATCAGCCCCAGCATTTT. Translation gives CASSTGTGLENQPQHF.

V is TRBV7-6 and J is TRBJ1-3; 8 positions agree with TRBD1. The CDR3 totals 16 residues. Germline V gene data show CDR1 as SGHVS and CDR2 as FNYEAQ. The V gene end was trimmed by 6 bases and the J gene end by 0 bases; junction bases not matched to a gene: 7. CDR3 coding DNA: TGTGCCAGCAGTCTTTTAACAGGGGGCTCTGGAAACACCATATATTTT. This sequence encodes CASSLLTGGSGNTIYF.

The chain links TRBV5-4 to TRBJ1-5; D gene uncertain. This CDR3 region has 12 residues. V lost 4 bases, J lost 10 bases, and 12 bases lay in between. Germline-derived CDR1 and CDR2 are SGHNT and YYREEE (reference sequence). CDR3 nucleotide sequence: TGTGCCAGCAGCCTACAGATTACTCCCCAGCATTTT. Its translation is CASSLQITPQHF.

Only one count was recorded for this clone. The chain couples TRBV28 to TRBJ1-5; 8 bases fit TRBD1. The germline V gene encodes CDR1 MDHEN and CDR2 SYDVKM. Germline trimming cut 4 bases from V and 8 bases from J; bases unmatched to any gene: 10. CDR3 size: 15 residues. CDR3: CASSSPRTGFEPQHF. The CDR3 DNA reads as TGTGCCAGCAGTTCTCCAAGGACAGGGTTCGAGCCCCAGCATTTT.

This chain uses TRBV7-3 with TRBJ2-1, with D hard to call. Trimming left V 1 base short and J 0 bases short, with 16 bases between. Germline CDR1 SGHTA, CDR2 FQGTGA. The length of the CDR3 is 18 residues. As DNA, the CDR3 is TGTGCCAGCAGCTTAAGGCCGAGGCACCAGAGCTCCTACAATGAGCAGTTCTTC. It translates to CASSLRPRHQSSYNEQFF.

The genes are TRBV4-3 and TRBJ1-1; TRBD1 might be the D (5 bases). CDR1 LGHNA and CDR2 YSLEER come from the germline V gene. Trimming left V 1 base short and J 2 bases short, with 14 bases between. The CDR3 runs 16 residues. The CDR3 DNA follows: TGCGCCAGCAGCCAAGGAGCGGGACGGAGAAACACTGAAGCTTTCTTT. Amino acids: CASSQGAGRRNTEAFF.

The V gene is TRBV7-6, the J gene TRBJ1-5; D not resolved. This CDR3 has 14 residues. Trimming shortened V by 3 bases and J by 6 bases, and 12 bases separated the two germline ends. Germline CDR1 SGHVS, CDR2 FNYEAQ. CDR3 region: CASSLGSNGQPQHF. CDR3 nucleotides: TGTGCCAGCAGCTTGGGCTCAAACGGTCAGCCCCAGCATTTT.

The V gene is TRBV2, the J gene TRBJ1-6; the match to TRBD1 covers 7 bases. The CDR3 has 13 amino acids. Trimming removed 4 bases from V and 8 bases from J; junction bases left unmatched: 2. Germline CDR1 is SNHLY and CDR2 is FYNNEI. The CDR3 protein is CASSGTGDSPLHF. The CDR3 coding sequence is TGTGCCAGCAGTGGGACAGGCGATTCACCCCTCCACTTT.

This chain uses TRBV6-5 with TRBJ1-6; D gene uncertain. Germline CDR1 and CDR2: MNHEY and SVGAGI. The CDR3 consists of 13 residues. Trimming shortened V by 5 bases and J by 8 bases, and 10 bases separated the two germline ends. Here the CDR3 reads CASSPLPDSPLHF. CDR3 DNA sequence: TGTGCCAGCAGTCCCCTGCCGGATTCACCCCTCCACTTT.

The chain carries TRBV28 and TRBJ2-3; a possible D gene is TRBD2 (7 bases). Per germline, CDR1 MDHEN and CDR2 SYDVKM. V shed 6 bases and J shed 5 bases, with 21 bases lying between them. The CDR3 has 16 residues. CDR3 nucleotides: TGTGCCAGCAGCCCTGGGGGGGGCGCGAGTCAAGATACGCAGTATTTT. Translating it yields CASSPGGGASQDTQYF.

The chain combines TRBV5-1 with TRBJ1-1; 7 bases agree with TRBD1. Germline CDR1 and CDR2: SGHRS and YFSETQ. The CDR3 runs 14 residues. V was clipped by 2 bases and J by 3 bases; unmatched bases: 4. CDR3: CASSFSDRDTEAFF. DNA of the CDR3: TGCGCCAGCAGCTTTAGTGACAGGGACACTGAAGCTTTCTTT.

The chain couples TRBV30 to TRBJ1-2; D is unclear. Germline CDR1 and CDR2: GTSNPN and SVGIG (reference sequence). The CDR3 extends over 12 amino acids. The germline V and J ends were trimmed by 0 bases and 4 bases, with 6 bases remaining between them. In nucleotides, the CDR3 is TGTGCCTGGAGTGTTAGTAGCTATGGCTACACCTTC. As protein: CAWSVSSYGYTF.

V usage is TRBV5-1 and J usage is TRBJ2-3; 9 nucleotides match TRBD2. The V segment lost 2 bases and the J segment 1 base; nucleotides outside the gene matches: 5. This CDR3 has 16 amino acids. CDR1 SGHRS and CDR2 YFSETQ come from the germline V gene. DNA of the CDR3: TGCGCCAGCAGCTTAGGGAAGCGGGGGGGCACAGATACGCAGTATTTT. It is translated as CASSLGKRGGTDTQYF.

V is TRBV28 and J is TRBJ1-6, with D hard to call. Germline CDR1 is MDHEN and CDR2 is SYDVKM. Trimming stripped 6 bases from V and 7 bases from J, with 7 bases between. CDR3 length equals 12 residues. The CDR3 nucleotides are TGTGCCAGCAGGGTTGGCAATTCACCCCTCCACTTT. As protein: CASRVGNSPLHF.

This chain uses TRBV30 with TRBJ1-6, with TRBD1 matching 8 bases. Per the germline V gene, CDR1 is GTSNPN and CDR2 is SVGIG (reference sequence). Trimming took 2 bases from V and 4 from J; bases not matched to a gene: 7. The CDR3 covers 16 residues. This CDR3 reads CAWSIPTGEYNSPLHF. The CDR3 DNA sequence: TGTGCCTGGAGTATTCCGACAGGGGAATATAATTCACCCCTCCACTTT.

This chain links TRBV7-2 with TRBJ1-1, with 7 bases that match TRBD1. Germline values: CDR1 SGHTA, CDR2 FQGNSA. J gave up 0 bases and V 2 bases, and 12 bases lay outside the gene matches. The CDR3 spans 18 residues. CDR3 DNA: TGTGCCAGCAGCTTATATCCGAACAGGGGCGGCATGAACACTGAAGCTTTCTTT. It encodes CASSLYPNRGGMNTEAFF.

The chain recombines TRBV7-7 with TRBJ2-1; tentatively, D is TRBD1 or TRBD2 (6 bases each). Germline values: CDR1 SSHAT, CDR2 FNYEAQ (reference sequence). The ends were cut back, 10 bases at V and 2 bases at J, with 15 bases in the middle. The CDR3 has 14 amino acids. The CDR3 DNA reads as TGTGCCACCAGGGGACTGGGGACCTACAATGAGCAGTTCTTC. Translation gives CATRGLGTYNEQFF. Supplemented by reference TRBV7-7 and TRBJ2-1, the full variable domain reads GAGVSQSPRYKVTKRGQDVTLRCDPISSHATLYWYQQALGQGPEFLTYFNYEAQPDKSGLPSDRFSAERPEGSISTLTIQRTEQRDSAMYRCATRGLGTYNEQFFGPGTRLTVL.

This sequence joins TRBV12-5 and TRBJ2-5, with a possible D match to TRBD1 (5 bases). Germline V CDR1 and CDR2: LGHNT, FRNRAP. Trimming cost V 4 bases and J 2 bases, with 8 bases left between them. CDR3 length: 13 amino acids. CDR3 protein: CASGWGAQETQYF. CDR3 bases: TGTGCTAGTGGTTGGGGCGCTCAAGAGACCCAGTACTTC.

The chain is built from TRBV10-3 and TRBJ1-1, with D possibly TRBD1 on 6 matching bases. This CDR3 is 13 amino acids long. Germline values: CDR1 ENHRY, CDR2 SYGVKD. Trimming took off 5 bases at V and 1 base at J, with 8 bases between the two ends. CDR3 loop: CAISRGKNTEAFF. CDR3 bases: TGTGCCATCAGTAGGGGGAAGAACACTGAAGCTTTCTTT.

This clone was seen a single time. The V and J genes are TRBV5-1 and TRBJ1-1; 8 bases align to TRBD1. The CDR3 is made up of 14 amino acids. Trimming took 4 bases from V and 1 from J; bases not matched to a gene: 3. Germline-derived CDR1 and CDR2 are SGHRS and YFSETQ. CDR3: CASSTTGANTEAFF. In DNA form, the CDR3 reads TGCGCCAGCAGCACGACAGGGGCGAACACTGAAGCTTTCTTT.

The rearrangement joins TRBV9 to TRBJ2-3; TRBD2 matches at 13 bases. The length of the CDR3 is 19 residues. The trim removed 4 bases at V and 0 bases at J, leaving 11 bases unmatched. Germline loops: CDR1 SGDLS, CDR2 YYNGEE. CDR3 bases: TGTGCCAGCAGCCCGGGACTAGCGGGAACCATTATCAGCACAGATACGCAGTATTTT. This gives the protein CASSPGLAGTIISTDTQYF.